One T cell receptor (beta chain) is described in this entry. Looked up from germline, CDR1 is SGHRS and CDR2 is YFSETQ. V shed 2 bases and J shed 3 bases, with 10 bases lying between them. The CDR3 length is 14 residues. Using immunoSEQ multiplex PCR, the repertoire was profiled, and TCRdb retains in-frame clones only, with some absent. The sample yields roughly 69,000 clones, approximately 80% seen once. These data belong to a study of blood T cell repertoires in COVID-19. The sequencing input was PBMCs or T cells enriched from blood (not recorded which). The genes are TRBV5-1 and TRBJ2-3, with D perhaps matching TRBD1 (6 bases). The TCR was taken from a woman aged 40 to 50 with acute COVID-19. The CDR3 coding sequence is TGCGCCAGCAGCTTAGCCGGACAGACAGATACGCAGTATTTT. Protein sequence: CASSLAGQTDTQYF. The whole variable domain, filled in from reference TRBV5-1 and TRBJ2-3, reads KAGVTQTPRYLIKTRGQQVTLSCSPISGHRSVSWYQQTPGQGLQFLFEYFSETQRNKGNFPGRFSGRQFSNSRSEMNVSTLELGDSALYLCASSLAGQTDTQYFGPGTRLTVL.